This T cell receptor beta chain comes out of a study of CD8+ T cells in alopecia areata. Study details: Treated patients took oral tofacitinib at 5 to 10 mg twice daily.

Concerning this clone itself: Its antigen is currently unknown.

cDNA reverse transcribed from extracted RNA served as the sequencing template. The protocol was immunoSEQ multiplex PCR, while the TCRdb copy is restricted to in-frame clones and leaves out a portion. The table includes a few hundred thousand clones, under 40% detected once. Treatment denoted: oral pan-JAK inhibitor, 5-10 mg twice daily. It was from alopecia areata patients that lesional scalp punch biopsies and peripheral blood were collected. Looked up from germline, CDR1 is SGHAT and CDR2 is FQNNGV. The V gene end was trimmed by 3 bases and the J gene end by 2 bases; junction bases not matched to a gene: 5. The CDR3 sequence is 15 residues long. General observations from the study: With just one nonresponder, it is still uncertain whether baseline CD8+ expansion relates to response. Many expanded lesional clones stayed in scalp and blood while on tofacitinib.

The chain carries TRBV11-2 and TRBJ2-3; 7 positions agree with TRBD1. The sequence came from a human donor with alopecia areata. Specimen: CD4+ T cells sorted from blood, collected at roughly week 30, from a patient treated with tofacitinib. DNA for the CDR3: TGTGCCAGCAGCTTTGGACAGGCGACCACAGATACGCAGTATTTT. Its protein is CASSFGQATTDTQYF.